This entry concerns a single T cell receptor (beta chain). The data originate from a study of blood T cell repertoires in COVID-19. The overall study: T cells, B-cell-depleted T cells, or PBMCs provided the cDNA or gDNA that served as material.

Original methodology: Using reference gene primer amplification, nucleated cell counts were estimated. Here immunoSEQ multiplex PCR was the method, and the copy in TCRdb shows in-frame clones only, minus some. V, J and clone size are those of that table, while D and trimming were read from the DNA. The sample holds over 200,000 clones; 70% to 90% are singletons and the top ten take roughly 11%. Germline lookup yields CDR1 MNHEY and CDR2 SVGAGI. CDR3 length: 13 amino acids. V was pared by 7 bases and J by 4 bases, with 13 bases between. Seattle's cohort entered during active infection and was followed longitudinally.

The rearrangement joins TRBV6-5 to TRBJ1-2; D is possibly TRBD1 (6 bases). Material for sequencing was peripheral blood. The origin of this receptor is a man between 45 and 60 years old with COVID-19, enrolled during active disease. The CDR3 region has the DNA TGTGCCAGCATCCCGACAGGCACCTATGGCTACACCTTC. Translating it yields CASIPTGTYGYTF.